This passage covers 27 T cell receptor beta chains from one sample sequenced in a study of neurological immune-mediated disorders. MiXCR, run by TCRdb on the 5' RACE reads, gives a single entry per CDR3 protein. The sample comprises tens of thousands of distinct CDR3 sequences, about 3.7% of which are singletons, and about 6.7% rests with the top ten. Sample: PBMCs. These receptors came from a man between 60 and 75 years old with multiple sclerosis.

This clonotype was observed many times. The genes are TRBV5-6 and TRBJ2-5, with 11 bases matching TRBD1. With 1 base clipped from V and 5 bases from J, the junction kept 7 bases outside the gene matches. CDR3 length equals 16 residues. Germline V gene sequence: CDR1 SGHDT, CDR2 YYEEEE. CDR3 loop: CASSLRTGGRRETQYF. CDR3 DNA sequence: TGTGCCAGCAGCTTGAGGACAGGGGGCAGAAGGGAGACCCAGTACTTC.

Ten or more counts support this clonotype. The J gene is TRBJ2-1, the V gene TRBV7-6; 12 nucleotides align to TRBD1. CDR3 length: 15 amino acids. The germline V gene encodes CDR1 SGHVS and CDR2 FNYEAQ. V shed 5 bases, J shed 7 bases, and the junction held 6 bases outside the gene matches. DNA of the CDR3: TGTGCCAGCAGCAGGGACAGGGGGCGCACGAATGAGCAGTTCTTC. Protein sequence: CASSRDRGRTNEQFF.

The sample holds a few counts of this clonotype. The chain combines TRBV12-3 or TRBV12-4 with TRBJ2-2; tentatively, D is TRBD1 or TRBD2 (5 bases each). The CDR3 runs to 14 residues. V was cut by 4 bases and J by 5 bases, with 11 bases left in between. The CDR3 coding sequence is TGTGCCAGCAGTTCGGGGCGAGGAACCGGGGAGCTGTTTTTT. Amino acids: CASSSGRGTGELFF.

In the case of this clonotype: This sequence may be a read error, since a much larger clone differs from it by one base. The chain links TRBV5-6 to TRBJ1-1; D uncertain. This CDR3 contains 15 residues. From germline, CDR1 is SGHDT and CDR2 YYEEEE. This CDR3 is CTSSSAKMGNTEAFF. The DNA of the CDR3 is TGTACCAGCAGCTCGGCCAAAATGGGGAACACTGAAGCTTTCTTT.

This clonotype was counted once. A much larger clone lies a single base off, so this may be a read error. The chain links TRBV5-5 to TRBJ2-1; the match to TRBD2 covers 8 bases. This CDR3 spans 15 amino acids. Germline V CDR1 and CDR2: SGHKS, YYEKEE (reference sequence). The CDR3 DNA reads as TGTGCCAGCAGCTTAGCGGGGGTATCCTACAATGAGCAGCTCTTC. Translating gives CASSLAGVSYNEQLF.

This clonotype showed up many times. CDR3 in amino acids: CASSPPSRNTQYF. The CDR3 DNA follows: TGTGCCAGCAGCCCCCCCTCTAGAAATACGCAGTATTTT. This chain links TRBV7-3 with TRBJ2-3; D is uncertain. V was shortened by 5 bases and J by 7 bases, with 13 bases between the two germline ends. Germline CDR1 is SGHTA and CDR2 is FQGTGA. The CDR3 length is 13 residues.

This clonotype was seen at least ten times. The gene calls are TRBV5-5 and TRBJ1-2; possibly TRBD1 for D (6 bases). Germline CDR1 reads SGHKS; CDR2 reads YYEKEE (reference sequence). There are 15 residues in the CDR3. Trimming stripped 1 base from V and 5 bases from J, with 15 bases between. CDR3 sequence: CASSLRASGAYGYTF. The DNA of the CDR3 is TGTGCCAGCAGCTTGAGGGCCTCAGGGGCGTATGGCTACACCTTC.

Ten or more counts support this clonotype. The CDR3 DNA reads TGCAGCGTAGCCACAGGGGCAGATACGCAGTATTTT. It codes for CSVATGADTQYF. This chain links TRBV29-1 with TRBJ2-3; 7 bases map to TRBD1. The junction had 4 bases not matched to a gene; V was cut back by 6 bases and J by 4 bases. Germline loops: CDR1 SQVTM, CDR2 ANQGSEA. The CDR3 is 12 residues long.

This clonotype was counted many times. In DNA form, the CDR3 reads TGCGCCAGCAGCCTTGTAGGGGGGAGCGAGGCAATTCAGTACTTC. This encodes CASSLVGGSEAIQYF. The V gene is TRBV5-1, the J gene TRBJ2-4; D could derive from TRBD1 or TRBD2 (6 bases each). Trimming shortened V by 4 bases and J by 10 bases, and 21 bases separated the two germline ends. Germline V gene sequence: CDR1 SGHRS, CDR2 YFSETQ. The CDR3 runs 15 residues. The full variable domain, its missing parts supplied by reference TRBV5-1 and TRBJ2-4, is KAGVTQTPRYLIKTRGQQVTLSCSPISGHRSVSWYQQTPGQGLQFLFEYFSETQRNKGNFPGRFSGRQFSNSRSEMNVSTLELGDSALYLCASSLVGGSEAIQYFGAGTRLSVL.

In the case of this clonotype: Being one base from a much bigger clone, this may be a read error. This chain joins TRBV20-1 and TRBJ1-6, with D unclear. The ends were cut back, 7 bases at V and 8 bases at J, with 12 bases in the middle. Germline V gives CDR1 DFQATT, CDR2 SNEGSKA (reference sequence). This CDR3 has 12 amino acids. CDR3 sequence reads: CSVGKGYSPLHF. The CDR3 bases are TGCAGTGTGGGTAAGGGTTATTCACCCCTCCACTTT.

This clonotype has just a few counts. The chain employs TRBV20-1 and TRBJ1-1; D is ambiguous. The CDR3 runs to 13 residues. With 6 bases removed from V and 5 bases from J, the gap between germline ends came to 16 bases. Germline V gene lookup returns CDR1 DFQATT and CDR2 SNEGSKA (reference sequence). The CDR3 coding sequence is TGCAGTGCCCGAGAAATGGGCCGGACTGAAGCTTTCTTT. Protein: CSAREMGRTEAFF.

There are a few counts of this clonotype. The V gene is TRBV20-1, the J gene TRBJ1-2, with TRBD1 as a possible D gene (5 bases). Germline lookup yields CDR1 DFQATT and CDR2 SNEGSKA (reference sequence). The CDR3 sequence is 15 residues long. Trimming stripped 0 bases from V and 4 bases from J, with 15 bases between. CDR3 protein: CSARDGGSAFYGYTF. For the CDR3, the DNA is TGCAGTGCTAGAGATGGGGGATCAGCCTTCTATGGCTACACCTTC.

This clonotype came up many times. The chain employs TRBV5-1 and TRBJ2-3, with D perhaps being TRBD1 or TRBD2 (6 bases each). The CDR3 covers 14 residues. Between the trimmed V and J ends, which lost 7 bases and 2 bases, there was a span of 14 bases. Germline V gene sequence: CDR1 SGHRS, CDR2 YFSETQ. The DNA for the CDR3 is TGCGCCAGCGCACCGGGGGCGCCCACAGATACGCAGTATTTT. Its protein product is CASAPGAPTDTQYF.

This clonotype occurred many times. The genes are TRBV6-5 and TRBJ1-6, with D possibly TRBD1 on 6 matching bases. CDR3 length equals 15 residues. Germline assignment: CDR1 MNHEY and CDR2 SVGAGI. Trimming shortened V by 6 bases and J by 6 bases, and 15 bases separated the two germline ends. CDR3 in amino acids: CASSPGTTTNSPLHF. For the CDR3, the DNA is TGTGCCAGCAGCCCCGGGACAACGACTAATTCACCCCTCCACTTT.

Concerning this clonotype: A single base separates this from a much larger clone, so it may be a read error. The chain couples TRBV20-1 to TRBJ2-1; D is possibly TRBD2 (6 bases). Germline V gene lookup returns CDR1 DFQATT and CDR2 SNEGSKA (reference sequence). Trimming took 4 bases from V and 1 from J, leaving 14 bases between them. The length of the CDR3 is 15 residues. CDR3 in amino acids: CSAIHGLASYNEQFF. CDR3 in DNA: TGCAGTGCTATACACGGGCTAGCGTCCTACAATGAGCAGTTCTTC.

This clonotype was found many times. The chain recombines TRBV20-1 with TRBJ1-1; weak D call: TRBD1 (5 bases). V shed 3 bases and J shed 1 base, with 12 bases lying between them. The CDR3 loop spans 14 amino acids. From germline, CDR1 is DFQATT and CDR2 SNEGSKA (reference sequence). This chain's CDR3 is CSASEGHPNTEAFF. The CDR3 coding sequence is TGCAGTGCTAGCGAAGGACACCCGAACACTGAAGCTTTCTTT.

The sample holds many counts of this clonotype. This chain joins TRBV5-8 and TRBJ1-2, with D possibly matching TRBD1 (5 bases). CDR3 length: 13 residues. Deletions cut 3 bases from V and 3 bases from J, with 9 bases between. CDR1 is SGHTS and CDR2 is YDEGEE in the germline V gene. The CDR3 region is CASSSSQDYGYTF. CDR3 bases: TGTGCCAGCAGCTCGTCACAGGACTATGGCTACACCTTC.

This clonotype was seen repeatedly, ten times or more. The chain recombines TRBV6-4 with TRBJ2-1, with 11 bases matching TRBD1. Germline lookup yields CDR1 MRHNA and CDR2 SNTAGT. After removal of 2 bases from V and 6 bases from J, the junction contained 0 bases not matched to a gene. The CDR3 runs 14 residues. The CDR3 loop is CASSDGTGGNEQFF. The DNA of the CDR3 is TGTGCCAGCAGTGACGGGACAGGGGGCAATGAGCAGTTCTTC.

Many counts were recorded for this clonotype. The junction departs from germline at one end; a sequencing error may be responsible. This chain's CDR3 is CSARGDRGGTDTQYF. CDR3 DNA sequence: TGCAGTGCGAGAGGAGACAGGGGTGGGACAGATACGCAGTATTTT. The rearrangement uses TRBV20-1 and TRBJ2-3; TRBD1 matches at 8 bases. The germline gives CDR1 DFQATT, CDR2 SNEGSKA (reference sequence). The CDR3 sequence is 15 residues long.

This clonotype has at least ten counts. V is TRBV6-1 and J is TRBJ1-6; D is possibly TRBD1 (5 bases). Trimming pared 4 bases from V and 0 bases from J, leaving 19 bases between. Germline CDR1 is MNHNS and CDR2 is SASEGT. CDR3 length equals 19 residues. Written as DNA, the CDR3 is TGTGCCAGCAGTGTACAAACGGGACGCCAGAGCTCCTATAATTCACCCCTCCACTTT. It is translated as CASSVQTGRQSSYNSPLHF.

This clonotype was found many times. The V call is TRBV19, the J call TRBJ2-6; D uncertain. The germline V and J ends were trimmed by 5 bases and 0 bases, with 11 bases remaining between them. The CDR3 length is 16 residues. Germline V gene lookup returns CDR1 LNHDA and CDR2 SQIVND (reference sequence). CDR3 sequence: CASSRINRSGANVLTF. As DNA, the CDR3 is TGTGCCAGTAGTCGCATAAACCGCTCTGGGGCCAACGTCCTGACTTTC.

This clonotype was observed at least ten times. The V call is TRBV20-1, the J call TRBJ1-1; D not certain. The CDR3 has 11 residues. Germline CDR1 DFQATT, CDR2 SNEGSKA (reference sequence). This CDR3 is CNAAANTEAFF. Here the CDR3 DNA reads TGCAATGCGGCAGCGAACACTGAAGCTTTCTTT.

V usage is TRBV12-5 and J usage is TRBJ2-3; no clear D gene. Germline V gene lookup returns CDR1 LGHNT and CDR2 FRNRAP. The CDR3 covers 13 residues. With 6 bases removed from V and 0 bases from J, the gap between germline ends came to 7 bases. This CDR3 is CASGMSSTDTQYF. The CDR3 DNA sequence: TGTGCTAGTGGCATGTCTAGCACAGATACGCAGTATTTT. The full variable domain, with the rest looked up from reference TRBV12-5 and TRBJ2-3, is DARVTQTPRHKVTEMGQEVTMRCQPILGHNTVFWYRQTMMQGLELLAYFRNRAPLDDSGMPKDRFSAEMPDATLATLKIQPSEPRDSAVYFCASGMSSTDTQYFGPGTRLTVL.

This clonotype was observed at least ten times. The chain is built from TRBV20-1 and TRBJ2-7; TRBD2 agrees at 9 bases. With V trimmed by 5 bases and J by 6 bases, 14 bases remained unmatched. CDR3 length: 15 amino acids. Germline V CDR1 and CDR2: DFQATT, SNEGSKA (reference sequence). Written as DNA, the CDR3 is TGCAGTGCTCCCATTCGCGGGGGGGCTCCTCTCGAGCAGTACTTC. This gives the protein CSAPIRGGAPLEQYF.

The table lists this clonotype with many counts. The V call is TRBV12-3 or TRBV12-4, the J call TRBJ2-1; D not resolved. Deletions cut 5 bases from V and 9 bases from J, with 8 bases between. The CDR3 spans 11 residues. This CDR3 reads CASSLVGEQFF. In nucleotides, the CDR3 is TGTGCCAGCAGTCTAGTAGGTGAGCAGTTCTTC.

This clonotype was recorded many times. The chain carries TRBV6-1 and TRBJ1-2; D unclear. Trimming stripped 10 bases from V and 8 bases from J, with 5 bases between. Germline lookup yields CDR1 MNHNS and CDR2 SASEGT. CDR3 length: 8 residues. The CDR3 spells CATGGYTF. The DNA for the CDR3 is TGTGCCACCGGAGGCTACACCTTC.

This clonotype showed up many times. The CDR3 spells CASSLEPDSTDTQYF. In nucleotides, the CDR3 is TGTGCCAGCAGCTTAGAGCCGGACTCGACAGATACGCAGTATTTT. The chain has TRBV7-2 and TRBJ2-3; a weak D match, TRBD2 (5 bases). The V gene's germline CDR1 is SGHTA and CDR2 FQGNSA. The CDR3 is 15 amino acids. V was clipped by 1 base and J by 3 bases, with 11 bases between them.